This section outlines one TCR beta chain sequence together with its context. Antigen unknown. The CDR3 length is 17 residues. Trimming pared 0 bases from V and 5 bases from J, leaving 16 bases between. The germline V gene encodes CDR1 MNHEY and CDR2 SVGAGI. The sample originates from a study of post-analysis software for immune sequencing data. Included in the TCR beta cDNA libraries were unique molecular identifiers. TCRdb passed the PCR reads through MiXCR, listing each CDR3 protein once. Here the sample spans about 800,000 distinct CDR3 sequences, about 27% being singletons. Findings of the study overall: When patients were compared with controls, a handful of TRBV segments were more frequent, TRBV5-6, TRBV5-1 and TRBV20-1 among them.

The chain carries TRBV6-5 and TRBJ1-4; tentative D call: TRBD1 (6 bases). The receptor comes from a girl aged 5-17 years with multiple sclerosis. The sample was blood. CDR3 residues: CASSYSSRVGANEKLFF. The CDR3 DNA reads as TGTGCCAGCAGTTACTCGTCCAGGGTGGGGGCGAATGAAAAACTGTTTTTT.